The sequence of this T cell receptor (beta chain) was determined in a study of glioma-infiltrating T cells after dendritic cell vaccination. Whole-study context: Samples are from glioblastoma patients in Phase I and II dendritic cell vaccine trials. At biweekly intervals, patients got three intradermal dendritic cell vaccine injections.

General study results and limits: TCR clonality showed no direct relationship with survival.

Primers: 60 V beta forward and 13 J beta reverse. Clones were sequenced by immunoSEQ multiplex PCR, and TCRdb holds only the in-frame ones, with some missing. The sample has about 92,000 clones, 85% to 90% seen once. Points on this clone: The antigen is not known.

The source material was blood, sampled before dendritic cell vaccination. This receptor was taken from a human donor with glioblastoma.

This CDR3 reads CASSVARGAQGEKLFF. The CDR3 DNA reads TGTGCCAGCAGCGTTGCGAGGGGAGCCCAGGGGGAAAAACTGTTTTTT. J is TRBJ1-4 and V is TRBV9; D is possibly TRBD1 (6 bases). The CDR3 is 16 amino acids. Trimming pared 2 bases from V and 8 bases from J, leaving 19 bases between. Germline CDR1 SGDLS, CDR2 YYNGEE.